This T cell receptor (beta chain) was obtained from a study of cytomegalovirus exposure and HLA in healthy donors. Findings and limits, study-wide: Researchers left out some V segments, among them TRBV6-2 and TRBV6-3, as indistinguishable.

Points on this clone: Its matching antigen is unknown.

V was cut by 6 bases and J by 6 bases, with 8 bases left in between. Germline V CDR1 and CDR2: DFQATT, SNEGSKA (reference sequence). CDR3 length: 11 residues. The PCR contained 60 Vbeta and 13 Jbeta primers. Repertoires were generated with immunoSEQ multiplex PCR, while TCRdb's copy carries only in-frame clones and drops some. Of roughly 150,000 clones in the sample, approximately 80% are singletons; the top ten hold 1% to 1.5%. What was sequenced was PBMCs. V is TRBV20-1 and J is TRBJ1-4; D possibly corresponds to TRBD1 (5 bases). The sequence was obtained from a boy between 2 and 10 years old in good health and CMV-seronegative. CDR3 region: CSALTDEKLFF. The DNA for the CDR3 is TGCAGTGCCCTGACAGATGAAAAACTGTTTTTT.